This T cell receptor beta chain derives from a study of T cell repertoires and HLA-DP antigens. About this clone itself: The antigen remains unidentified.

The protocol was immunoSEQ multiplex PCR, while the TCRdb copy is restricted to in-frame clones and leaves out a portion. Of around 90,000 clones in the sample, approximately 86% were seen once. V lost 1 base to trimming and J lost 0 bases, with 7 bases between them. This CDR3 region has 14 residues. Germline V gives CDR1 SEHNR, CDR2 FQNEAQ (reference sequence). The clonotype originates from a man aged 45 to 65 in good health and CMV-seronegative. The sequenced sample was CD4+ T cells from PBMCs. The chain joins TRBV7-9 to TRBJ2-7, with D unresolved. The CDR3 loop reads CASSLGRGSYEQYF. CDR3 DNA: TGTGCCAGCAGCTTAGGGCGCGGCTCCTACGAGCAGTACTTC.